This TCR beta chain was captured by sequencing in a study of blood T cell repertoires in COVID-19. Study as a whole: Sites in the United States, Italy and Spain provided acute and convalescent COVID-19 samples. T cells, B-cell-depleted T cells, or PBMCs provided the cDNA or gDNA that served as material.

Germline lookup yields CDR1 SGDLS and CDR2 YYNGEE. CDR3 size: 13 residues. Trimming took off 7 bases at V and 4 bases at J, with 14 bases between the two ends. In the study's own analysis: Amplification with reference gene primers provided the estimates of nucleated cell counts. Some clones are missing from TCRdb's copy, which holds only in-frame ones; the method was immunoSEQ multiplex PCR. V, J and clone size are taken as reported in that table, and D and trimming were inferred from the DNA itself. The table shows fewer than 250,000 clones, with 75% to 85% occurring only once. Sequenced: peripheral blood. The TCR comes from a human donor in a cohort sampled during active COVID-19. This chain joins TRBV9 and TRBJ1-1, with a weak D call TRBD1 (5 bases). CDR3 sequence: CASGAQSGTEAFF. The DNA for the CDR3 is TGTGCCAGCGGGGCCCAGAGTGGCACTGAAGCTTTCTTT.